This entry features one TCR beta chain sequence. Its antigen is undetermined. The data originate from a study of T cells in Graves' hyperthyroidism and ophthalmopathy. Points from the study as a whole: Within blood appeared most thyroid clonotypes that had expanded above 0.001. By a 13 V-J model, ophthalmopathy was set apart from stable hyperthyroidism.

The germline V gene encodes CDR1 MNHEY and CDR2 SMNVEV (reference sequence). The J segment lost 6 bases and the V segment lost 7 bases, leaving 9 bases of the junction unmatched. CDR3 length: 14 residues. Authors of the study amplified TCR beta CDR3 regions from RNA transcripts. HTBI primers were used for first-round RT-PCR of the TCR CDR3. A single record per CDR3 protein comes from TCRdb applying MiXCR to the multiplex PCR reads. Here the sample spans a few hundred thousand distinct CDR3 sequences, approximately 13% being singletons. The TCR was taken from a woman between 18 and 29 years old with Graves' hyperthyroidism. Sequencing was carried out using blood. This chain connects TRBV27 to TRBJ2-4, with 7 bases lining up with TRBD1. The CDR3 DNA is TGTGCCAGCAAAATACAGGGGACCCTAAACATTCAGTACTTC. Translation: CASKIQGTLNIQYF.